This TCR beta chain derives from a study of PD-1 blockade in mismatch repair-deficient tumors. Looking at the study overall: Enrolled about 2013-2016, patients had progressing, pretreated mismatch repair-deficient cancers of about a dozen types.

The V gene lost 0 bases and the J gene lost 4 bases, with 5 bases spanning the gap. Germline loops: CDR1 SGDLS, CDR2 YYNGEE. The CDR3 length is 13 residues. Study outcomes and limitations: Tumor-resident clones, often absent from pretreatment blood, expanded after pembrolizumab and then contracted.

Assay: immunoSEQ multiplex PCR; the TCRdb copy retains only in-frame clones and omits some. Of some 100,000 clones in the sample, 82% were seen once. As for this clone: Its antigen remains unknown. Other DNA sequences within the sample encode an identical CDR3.

Source: peripheral blood, taken approximately 36 weeks after starting pembrolizumab. The chain links TRBV9 to TRBJ1-3; the D is unclear. The sequence was obtained from an adult with mismatch repair-deficient cancer. CDR3 sequence: CASSVGTGNTIYF. Here the CDR3 DNA reads TGTGCCAGCAGCGTAGGAACCGGAAACACCATATATTTT. Full variable domain (missing parts from reference TRBV9 and TRBJ1-3): DSGVTQTPKHLITATGQRVTLRCSPRSGDLSVYWYQQSLDQGLQFLIQYYNGEERAKGNILERFSAQQFPDLHSELNLSSLELGDSALYFCASSVGTGNTIYFGEGSWLTVV.